The clone carrying this T cell receptor (beta chain) was detected a few times. Its antigen is unknown. A CD8+CD4-CCR7+CD45RA+ phenotype served as the sorting definition for naive CD8 T cells. The data were obtained in a study of molecular identifiers for immune sequencing clone quantification. Unmatched junction bases numbered 8, after V lost 5 bases and J lost 4 bases. Per germline, CDR1 MNHEY and CDR2 SMNVEV (reference sequence). CDR3 length: 16 residues. Study results and caveats: Clones carrying above 20 RNA copies accounted for over 97% of effector molecules, under 1% in naive cells. Jurkat TCR RNA spiked in from one cell could reportedly be detected among about 1.1 million naive cells.

Preparation methods for the bulk TCR libraries were those previously described, with listed TCR primers. Each CDR3 protein gets one entry after TCRdb re-called the PCR reads with MiXCR. The table shows some 580,000 distinct CDR3 sequences, with less than 30% occurring only once. Sequenced: naive CD8+ T cells from blood, with Jurkat cell RNA spiked in. Subset meaning: FACS-sorted CD8+CD4-CCR7+CD45RA+ naive T cells. The sequence was obtained from a human donor in good health. Some libraries in this study had Jurkat cell RNA spiked in. The chain has TRBV27 and TRBJ2-7; 13 bases align to TRBD2. CDR3 region: CASSPRTSGSAYEQYF. As DNA, the CDR3 is TGTGCCAGCAGTCCTCGGACTAGCGGGAGTGCTTACGAGCAGTACTTC.